Detailed here is one T cell receptor (beta chain). These data originate in a study of response to subunit inactivated influenza vaccine. One entry per CDR3 protein results from TCRdb running MiXCR on the RT-PCR reads. The sample lists a few hundred thousand distinct CDR3 sequences; about 7.2% were seen once. The ends were cut back, 1 base at V and 3 bases at J, with 10 bases in the middle. This CDR3 spans 14 amino acids. Germline V gives CDR1 KGHSH, CDR2 LQKENI. V usage is TRBV18 and J usage is TRBJ2-7; maybe TRBD1 (6 bases). The clonotype originates from a man in his fifties or sixties who received an inactivated influenza vaccine. This sample comprised PBMCs from blood, obtained roughly 24 months after vaccination. CDR3 loop: CASSPRQEIYEQYF. The CDR3 region has the DNA TGTGCCAGCTCACCACGACAGGAGATCTACGAGCAGTACTTC.